Following are 14 T cell receptor beta chains from one sample sequenced in a study of cytomegalovirus exposure and HLA in healthy donors (dated by TCRdb to 2015 to 2018). Library creation used the immunoSEQ multiplex PCR assay. For the multiplex PCR, a mixture combining 60 forward primers for TCR Vbeta segments and 13 reverse primers for TCR Jbeta segments was used. TCRdb obtained this table from immuneACCESS and retained in-frame rearrangements with V and J assigned. These tables miss some clones; where compared with another copy, unresolved V genes account for less than half of the shortfall, and the remainder is unexplained. The table for this sample lists approximately 67,000 clones; around 89% of them were counted only once. 12% of the sample belongs to the ten largest clones. Sequencing was done on a sample of PBMCs. The receptors here all came from a woman in her thirties in good health and CMV-seropositive.

The genes are TRBV5-1 and TRBJ2-7; 9 nucleotides align to TRBD2. This CDR3 has 15 amino acids. The germline V gene encodes CDR1 SGHRS and CDR2 YFSETQ. V lost 1 base to trimming and J lost 0 bases; unmatched junction nucleotides: 2. DNA of the CDR3: TGCGCCAGCAGCTTGCTAGCGGGGAGCTCCTACGAGCAGTACTTC. Amino acid sequence: CASSLLAGSSYEQYF.

The chain joins TRBV11-2 to TRBJ1-1; no clear D. This CDR3 contains 15 residues. V was trimmed by 4 bases and J by 1 base, leaving 13 bases between them. Per the germline V gene, CDR1 is SGHAT and CDR2 is FQNNGV. The CDR3: CASSSPAEWNTEAFF. The CDR3 nucleotides are TGTGCCAGCAGCTCCCCCGCGGAGTGGAACACTGAAGCTTTCTTT.

The chain's CDR3 is CASSHPIHQTSGIADTQYF. In nucleotides, the CDR3 is TGCGCCAGCAGTCACCCTATCCACCAGACTAGCGGGATAGCAGATACGCAGTATTTT. The chain joins TRBV23-1 to TRBJ2-3; 11 bases agree with TRBD2. TRBV23-1 belongs to the ORF category, with a function that is uncertain. The junction had 15 bases not matched to a gene; V was cut back by 3 bases and J by 4 bases. The length of the CDR3 is 19 residues.

In this sample, this clone turned up a few times. This sequence joins TRBV19 and TRBJ1-2, with 7 bases fitting TRBD1. Germline CDR1 and CDR2: LNHDA and SQIVND (reference sequence). The CDR3 extends over 14 amino acids. The J segment lost 6 bases and the V segment lost 5 bases, leaving 9 bases of the junction unmatched. The CDR3 coding sequence is TGTGCCAGTAGTCTCGGACAGGATGTACATGGCTACACCTTC. Protein: CASSLGQDVHGYTF.

This chain links TRBV9 with TRBJ2-7, with 8 bases that match TRBD2. Per the germline V gene, CDR1 is SGDLS and CDR2 is YYNGEE. V was clipped by 3 bases and J by 2 bases; unmatched bases: 4. This CDR3 comprises 14 residues. The CDR3 loop reads CASSAFSGAYEQYF. CDR3 nucleotides: TGTGCCAGCAGCGCCTTTAGCGGGGCCTACGAGCAGTACTTC.

The V call is TRBV4-1, the J call TRBJ2-7; TRBD2 aligns across 11 bases. Unmatched junction bases numbered 6, after V lost 3 bases and J lost 2 bases. The CDR3 contains 16 residues. Germline V gene sequence: CDR1 MGHRA, CDR2 YSYEKL. In DNA, the CDR3 is TGCGCCAGCAGCCAGGTAGCGGGAGGGCCCACCTACGAGCAGTACTTC. Encoded protein: CASSQVAGGPTYEQYF.

J is TRBJ1-5 and V is TRBV27; D is unclear. The CDR3 runs 16 residues. V was shortened by 6 bases and J by 1 base, with 16 bases between the two germline ends. Germline V CDR1 and CDR2: MNHEY, SMNVEV (reference sequence). CDR3 bases: TGTGCCAGCAGCCCAGTTAGCGGAGAGAGCAATCAGCCCCAGCATTTT. Its translation is CASSPVSGESNQPQHF.

In this sample, this clone turned up once. The V call is TRBV4-1, the J call TRBJ2-7; 8 bases fit TRBD2. Germline CDR1 MGHRA, CDR2 YSYEKL. Trimming removed 4 bases from V and 0 bases from J; junction bases left unmatched: 8. CDR3 length equals 16 residues. In DNA form, the CDR3 reads TGCGCCAGCAGCCGCGGGGGGAGAGGGAACTCCTACGAGCAGTACTTC. Residues: CASSRGGRGNSYEQYF.

The V and J genes are TRBV7-2 and TRBJ1-1; 7 bases are shared with TRBD1. The CDR3 sequence is 13 residues long. CDR1 and CDR2 from the germline V gene are SGHTA and FQGNSA. Unmatched junction bases numbered 4, after V lost 8 bases and J lost 1 base. CDR3 nucleotide sequence: TGTGCCAGCGCGGGACAGCCGAACACTGAAGCTTTCTTT. Translating it yields CASAGQPNTEAFF.

This rearrangement joins TRBV10-1 to TRBJ2-5; the match to TRBD1 covers 8 bases. The assigned J gene may be wrong: the sequence end matches TRBJ2-7 better. The germline gives CDR1 WNHNN, CDR2 SYGVQD (reference sequence). The CDR3 loop spans 15 amino acids. The CDR3, as DNA: TGCGCCAGCAGTAATCAGGGGGCAGGTGTCTACGAGCAGTACTTC. Encoded protein: CASSNQGAGVYEQYF.

The genes are TRBV19 and TRBJ2-1; 9 bases map to TRBD2. CDR1 and CDR2 (germline): LNHDA, SQIVND (reference sequence). With 4 bases clipped from V and 2 bases from J, the junction kept 6 bases outside the gene matches. CDR3 length equals 16 residues. The CDR3 DNA reads as TGTGCCAGTAGTAAATCGGCGGGAGGGACCTACAATGAGCAGTTCTTC. Translation gives CASSKSAGGTYNEQFF.

The chain employs TRBV6-5 and TRBJ1-3, with TRBD1 identical over 9 bases. V lost 6 bases to trimming and J lost 0 bases; unmatched junction nucleotides: 3. The CDR3 extends over 15 amino acids. CDR1 is MNHEY, CDR2 SVGAGI, per germline. CDR3 sequence (DNA): TGTGCCAGCAGAAGGGACAGGGACTCTGGAAACACCATATATTTT. Protein: CASRRDRDSGNTIYF.

This clone was seen more than once but under ten times. The rearrangement joins TRBV19 to TRBJ2-7, with D possibly TRBD1 on 5 matching bases. Germline V lookup: CDR1 LNHDA, CDR2 SQIVND (reference sequence). CDR3 length equals 15 residues. V lost 3 bases, J lost 0 bases, and 12 bases lay in between. The CDR3 bases are TGTGCCAGTAGTATCCGACAGACATCCTCCTACGAGCAGTACTTC. Translation: CASSIRQTSSYEQYF.

This clone was found once. This chain connects TRBV5-5 to TRBJ2-5; a weak D match, TRBD2 (6 bases). V was trimmed by 0 bases and J by 11 bases, leaving 23 bases between them. CDR1 and CDR2 from the germline V gene are SGHKS and YYEKEE (reference sequence). This CDR3 has 16 amino acids. CDR3 sequence reads: CASSLEAGPRLLGQYF. CDR3 nucleotide sequence: TGTGCCAGCAGCTTGGAGGCGGGGCCCCGGCTTCTGGGGCAGTACTTC.